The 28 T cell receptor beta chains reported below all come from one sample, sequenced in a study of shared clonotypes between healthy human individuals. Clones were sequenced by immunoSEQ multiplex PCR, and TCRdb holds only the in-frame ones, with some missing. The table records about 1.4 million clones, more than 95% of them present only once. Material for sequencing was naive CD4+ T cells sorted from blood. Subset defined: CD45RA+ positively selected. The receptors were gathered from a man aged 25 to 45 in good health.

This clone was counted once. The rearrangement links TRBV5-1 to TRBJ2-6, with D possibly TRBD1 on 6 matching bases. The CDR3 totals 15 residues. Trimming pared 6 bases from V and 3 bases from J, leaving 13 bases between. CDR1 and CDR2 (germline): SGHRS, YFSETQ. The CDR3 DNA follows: TGCGCCAGCACCACACAGGGCGGTGGGGCCAACGTCCTGACTTTC. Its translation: CASTTQGGGANVLTF. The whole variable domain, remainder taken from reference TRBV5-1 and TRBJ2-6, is KAGVTQTPRYLIKTRGQQVTLSCSPISGHRSVSWYQQTPGQGLQFLFEYFSETQRNKGNFPGRFSGRQFSNSRSEMNVSTLELGDSALYLCASTTQGGGANVLTFGAGSRLTVL.

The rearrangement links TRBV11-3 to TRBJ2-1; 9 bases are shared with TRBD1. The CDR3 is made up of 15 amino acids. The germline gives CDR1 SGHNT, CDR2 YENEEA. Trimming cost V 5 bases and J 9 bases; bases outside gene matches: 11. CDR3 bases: TGTGCCAGCAGCACAGGGACAGGGAGGGGTGGTGAGCAGTTCTTC. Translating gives CASSTGTGRGGEQFF. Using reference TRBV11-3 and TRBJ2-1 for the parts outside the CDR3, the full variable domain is EAGVVQSPRYKIIEKKQPVAFWCNPISGHNTLYWYLQNLGQGPELLIRYENEEAVDDSQLPKDRFSAERLKGVDSTLKIQPAELGDSAVYLCASSTGTGRGGEQFFGPGTRLTVL.

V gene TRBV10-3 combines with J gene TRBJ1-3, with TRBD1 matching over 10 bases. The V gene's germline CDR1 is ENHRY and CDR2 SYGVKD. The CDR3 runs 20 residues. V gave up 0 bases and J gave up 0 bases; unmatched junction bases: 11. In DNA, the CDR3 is TGTGCCATCAGTGAGTCGTATGGGACAGGGGAGAGGGCCTCTGGAAACACCATATATTTT. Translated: CAISESYGTGERASGNTIYF.

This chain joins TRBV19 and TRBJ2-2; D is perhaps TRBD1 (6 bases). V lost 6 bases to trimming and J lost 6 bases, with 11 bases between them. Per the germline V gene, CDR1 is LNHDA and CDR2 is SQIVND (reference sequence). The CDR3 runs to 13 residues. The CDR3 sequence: CASRGGRAGELFF. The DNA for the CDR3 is TGTGCCAGTAGAGGGGGAAGGGCCGGGGAGCTGTTTTTT. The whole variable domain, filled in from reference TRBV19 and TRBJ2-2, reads DGGITQSPKYLFRKEGQNVTLSCEQNLNHDAMYWYRQDPGQGLRLIYYSQIVNDFQKGDIAEGYSVSREKKESFPLTVTSAQKNPTAFYLCASRGGRAGELFFGEGSRLTVL.

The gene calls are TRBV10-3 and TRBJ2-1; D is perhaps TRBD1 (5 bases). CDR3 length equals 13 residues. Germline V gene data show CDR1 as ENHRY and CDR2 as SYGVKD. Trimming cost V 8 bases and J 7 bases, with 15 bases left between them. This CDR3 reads CAIWRTQGNEQFF. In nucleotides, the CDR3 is TGTGCCATCTGGCGAACTCAGGGAAATGAGCAGTTCTTC.

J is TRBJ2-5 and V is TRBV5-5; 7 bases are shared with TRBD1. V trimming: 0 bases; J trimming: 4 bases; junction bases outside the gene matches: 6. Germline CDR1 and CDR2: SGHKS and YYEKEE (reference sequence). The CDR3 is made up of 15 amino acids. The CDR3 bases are TGTGCCAGCAGCTTGGGGACAGGATCAGTAGAGACCCAGTACTTC. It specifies CASSLGTGSVETQYF.

DNA of the CDR3: TGCGCCAGCTCCGAGGGGGTGCAAGAGACCCAGTACTTC. As protein: CASSEGVQETQYF. This chain connects TRBV5-1 to TRBJ2-5; D perhaps matches TRBD1 (6 bases). The CDR3 runs 13 residues. Trimming took 7 bases from V and 2 from J, leaving 12 bases between them. CDR1 and CDR2 (germline): SGHRS, YFSETQ. The entire variable domain, with the rest obtained from reference TRBV5-1 and TRBJ2-5, is as follows: KAGVTQTPRYLIKTRGQQVTLSCSPISGHRSVSWYQQTPGQGLQFLFEYFSETQRNKGNFPGRFSGRQFSNSRSEMNVSTLELGDSALYLCASSEGVQETQYFGPGTRLLVL.

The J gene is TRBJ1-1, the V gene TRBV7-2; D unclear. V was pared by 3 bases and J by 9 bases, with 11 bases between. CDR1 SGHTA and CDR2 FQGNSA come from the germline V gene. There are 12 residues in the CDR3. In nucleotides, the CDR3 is TGTGCCAGCAGCTTGGACGGTATCAAAGCTTTCTTT. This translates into CASSLDGIKAFF.

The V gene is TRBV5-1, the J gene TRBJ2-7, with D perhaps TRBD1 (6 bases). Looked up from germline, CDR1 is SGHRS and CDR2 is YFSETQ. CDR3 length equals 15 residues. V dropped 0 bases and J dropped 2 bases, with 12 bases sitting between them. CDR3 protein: CASSLGTAWTYEQYF. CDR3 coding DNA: TGCGCCAGCAGCTTGGGGACAGCCTGGACCTACGAGCAGTACTTC.

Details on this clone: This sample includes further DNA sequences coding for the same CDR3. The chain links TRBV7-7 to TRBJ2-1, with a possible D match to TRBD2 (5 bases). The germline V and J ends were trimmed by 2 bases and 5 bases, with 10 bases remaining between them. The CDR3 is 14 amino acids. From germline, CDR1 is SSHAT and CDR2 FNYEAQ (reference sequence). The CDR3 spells CASSLRETHNEQFF. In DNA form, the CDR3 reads TGTGCCAGCAGCTTACGGGAAACCCACAATGAGCAGTTCTTC.

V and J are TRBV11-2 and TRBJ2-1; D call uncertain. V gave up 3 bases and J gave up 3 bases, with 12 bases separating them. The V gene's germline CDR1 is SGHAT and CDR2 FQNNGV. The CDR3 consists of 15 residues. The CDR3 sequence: CASSFRRRSYNEQFF. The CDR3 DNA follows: TGTGCCAGCAGCTTTAGACGGCGCAGCTACAATGAGCAGTTCTTC. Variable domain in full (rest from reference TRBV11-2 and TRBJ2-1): EAGVAQSPRYKIIEKRQSVAFWCNPISGHATLYWYQQILGQGPKLLIQFQNNGVVDDSQLPKDRFSAERLKGVDSTLKIQPAKLEDSAVYLCASSFRRRSYNEQFFGPGTRLTVL.

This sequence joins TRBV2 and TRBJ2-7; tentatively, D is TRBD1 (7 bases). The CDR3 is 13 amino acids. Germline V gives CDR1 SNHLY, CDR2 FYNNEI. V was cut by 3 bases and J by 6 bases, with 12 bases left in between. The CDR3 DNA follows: TGTGCCAGCAGTGACGGGCAGGGGGGCGAGCAGTACTTC. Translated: CASSDGQGGEQYF.

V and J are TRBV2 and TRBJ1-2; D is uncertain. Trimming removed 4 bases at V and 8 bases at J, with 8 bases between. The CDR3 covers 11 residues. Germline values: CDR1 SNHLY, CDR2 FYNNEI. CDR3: CASSVFGGYTF. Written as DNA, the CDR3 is TGTGCCAGCAGTGTGTTCGGGGGCTACACCTTC.

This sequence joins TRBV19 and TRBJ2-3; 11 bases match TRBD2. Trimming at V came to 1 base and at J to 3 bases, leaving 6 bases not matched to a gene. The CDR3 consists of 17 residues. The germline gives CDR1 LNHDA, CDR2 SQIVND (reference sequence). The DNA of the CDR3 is TGTGCCAGTAGTATAGCGCCTAGCGGGAGGAGGACAGATACGCAGTATTTT. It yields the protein CASSIAPSGRRTDTQYF.

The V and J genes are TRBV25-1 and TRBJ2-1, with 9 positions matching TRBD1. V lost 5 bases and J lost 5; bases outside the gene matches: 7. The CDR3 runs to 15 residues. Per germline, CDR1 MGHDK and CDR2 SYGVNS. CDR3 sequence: CASSYRDRAHNEQFF. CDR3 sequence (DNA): TGTGCCAGCAGTTACCGGGACAGGGCGCACAATGAGCAGTTCTTC. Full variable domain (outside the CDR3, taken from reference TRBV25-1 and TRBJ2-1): EADIYQTPRYLVIGTGKKITLECSQTMGHDKMYWYQQDPGMELHLIHYSYGVNSTEKGDLSSESTVSRIRTEHFPLTLESARPSHTSQYLCASSYRDRAHNEQFFGPGTRLTVL.

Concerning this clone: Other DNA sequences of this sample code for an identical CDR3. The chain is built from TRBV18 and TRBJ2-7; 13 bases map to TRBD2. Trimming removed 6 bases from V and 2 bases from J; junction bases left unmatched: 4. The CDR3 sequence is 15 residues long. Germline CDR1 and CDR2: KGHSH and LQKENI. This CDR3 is CASSLGLAGTYEQYF. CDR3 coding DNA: TGTGCCAGCTCCCTGGGACTAGCGGGAACCTACGAGCAGTACTTC.

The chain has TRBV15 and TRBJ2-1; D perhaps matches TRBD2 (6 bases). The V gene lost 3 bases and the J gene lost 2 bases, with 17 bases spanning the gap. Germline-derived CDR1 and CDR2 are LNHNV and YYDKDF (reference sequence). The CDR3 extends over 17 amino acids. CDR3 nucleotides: TGTGCCACCAGCAGCCAACGGGGGACCCTAACCTACAATGAGCAGTTCTTC. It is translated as CATSSQRGTLTYNEQFF.

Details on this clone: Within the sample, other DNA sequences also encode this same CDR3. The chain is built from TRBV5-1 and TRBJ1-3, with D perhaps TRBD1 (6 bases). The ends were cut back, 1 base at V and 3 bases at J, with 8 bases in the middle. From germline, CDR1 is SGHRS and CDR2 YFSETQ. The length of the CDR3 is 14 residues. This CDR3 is CASSLTGFGNTIYF. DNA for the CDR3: TGCGCCAGCAGCTTGACAGGGTTTGGAAACACCATATATTTT.

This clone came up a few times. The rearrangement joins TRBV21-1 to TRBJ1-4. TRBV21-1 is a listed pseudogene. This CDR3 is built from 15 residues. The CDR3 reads CASSKARPPNEKLFF. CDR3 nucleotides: TGTGCCAGCAGCAAAGCGCGACCGCCGAATGAAAAACTGTTTTTT.

CDR3 DNA: TGCGCCAGCAGTGAGTCGGGGAGGGGGAACACTGAAGCTTTCTTT. Its translation is CASSESGRGNTEAFF. The rearrangement joins TRBV10-1 to TRBJ1-1; D possibly corresponds to TRBD1 (5 bases). CDR1 and CDR2 (germline): WNHNN, SYGVQD (reference sequence). Trimming took 0 bases from V and 1 from J, leaving 9 bases between them. The CDR3 runs to 15 residues.

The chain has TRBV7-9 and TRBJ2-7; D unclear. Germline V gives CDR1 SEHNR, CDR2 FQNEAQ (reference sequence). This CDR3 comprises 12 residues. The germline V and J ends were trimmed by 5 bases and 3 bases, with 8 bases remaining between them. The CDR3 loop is CASSPRDYEQYF. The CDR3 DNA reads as TGTGCCAGCAGCCCCCGAGACTACGAGCAGTACTTC.

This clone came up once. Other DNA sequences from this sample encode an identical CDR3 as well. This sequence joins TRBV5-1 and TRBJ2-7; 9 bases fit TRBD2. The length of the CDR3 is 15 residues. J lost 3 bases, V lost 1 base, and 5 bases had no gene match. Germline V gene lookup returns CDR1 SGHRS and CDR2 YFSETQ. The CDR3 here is CASSLLTSGNYEQYF. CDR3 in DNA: TGCGCCAGCAGCTTGCTGACTAGCGGAAACTACGAGCAGTACTTC.

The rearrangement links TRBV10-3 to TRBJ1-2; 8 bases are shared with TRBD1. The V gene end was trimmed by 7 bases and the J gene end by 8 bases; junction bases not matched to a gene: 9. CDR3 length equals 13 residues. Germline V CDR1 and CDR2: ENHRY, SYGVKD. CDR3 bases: TGTGCCATCACCGATGACAGGGGTACCGGCTACACCTTC. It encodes CAITDDRGTGYTF.

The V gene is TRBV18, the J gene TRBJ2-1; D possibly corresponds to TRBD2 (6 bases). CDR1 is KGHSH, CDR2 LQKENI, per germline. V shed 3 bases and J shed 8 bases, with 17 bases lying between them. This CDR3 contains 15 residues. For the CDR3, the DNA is TGTGCCAGCTCACCCCTTCTCGGGAGAGTCCATGAGCAGTTCTTC. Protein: CASSPLLGRVHEQFF.

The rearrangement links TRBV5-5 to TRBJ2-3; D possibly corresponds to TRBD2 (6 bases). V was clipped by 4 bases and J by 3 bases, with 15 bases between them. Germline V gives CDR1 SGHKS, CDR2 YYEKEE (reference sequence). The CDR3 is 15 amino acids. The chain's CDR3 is CASSPPSGWTDTQYF. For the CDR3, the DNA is TGTGCCAGCAGCCCCCCAAGCGGGTGGACAGATACGCAGTATTTT.

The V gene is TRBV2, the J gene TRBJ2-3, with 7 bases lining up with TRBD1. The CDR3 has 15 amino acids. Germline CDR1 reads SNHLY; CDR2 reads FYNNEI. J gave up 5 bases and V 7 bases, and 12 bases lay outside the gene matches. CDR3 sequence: CASTADRGQRDTQYF. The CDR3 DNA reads TGTGCCAGCACAGCCGATAGGGGGCAGCGAGATACGCAGTATTTT. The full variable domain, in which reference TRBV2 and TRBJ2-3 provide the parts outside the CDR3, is EPEVTQTPSHQVTQMGQEVILRCVPISNHLYFYWYRQILGQKVEFLVSFYNNEISEKSEIFDDQFSVERPDGSNFTLKIRSTKLEDSAMYFCASTADRGQRDTQYFGPGTRLTVL.

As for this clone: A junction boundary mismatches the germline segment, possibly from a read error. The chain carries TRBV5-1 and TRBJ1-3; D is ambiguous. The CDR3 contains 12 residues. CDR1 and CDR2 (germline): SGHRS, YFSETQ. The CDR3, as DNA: TGCGCCAGCAGTTTTGCTGGAGACACCATATATTTT. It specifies CASSFAGDTIYF.

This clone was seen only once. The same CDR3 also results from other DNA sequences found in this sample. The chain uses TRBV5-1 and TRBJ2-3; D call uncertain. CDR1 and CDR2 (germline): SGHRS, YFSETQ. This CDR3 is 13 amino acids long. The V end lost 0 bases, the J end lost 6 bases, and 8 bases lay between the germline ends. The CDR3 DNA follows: TGCGCCAGCAGCTTGGGACATGGGGATACGCAGTATTTT. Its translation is CASSLGHGDTQYF. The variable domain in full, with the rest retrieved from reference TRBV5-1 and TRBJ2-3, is KAGVTQTPRYLIKTRGQQVTLSCSPISGHRSVSWYQQTPGQGLQFLFEYFSETQRNKGNFPGRFSGRQFSNSRSEMNVSTLELGDSALYLCASSLGHGDTQYFGPGTRLTVL.